This T cell receptor (beta chain) was sequenced during a study of regulatory T cells in long-lasting Graves disease. Whole-study results and caveats: Persistent Graves' cases showed lower TCR diversity than newly diagnosed cases. TRBV28, TRBJ1-2 and TRBJ2-5 emerged as the favored segments in persistent disease.

Time point: newly diagnosed GD, antithyroid drugs for less than 3 months. RNA from PBMCs was the source of the TCR library. EDTA tubes received approximately 10 milliliters of drawn peripheral blood. Through Arm-PCR of CDR3 regions and iRepertoire HTBI primers, TCR beta libraries were built. TCRdb recomputed calls from the multiplex PCR reads with MiXCR, one row per CDR3 protein. In the table there are about 500,000 distinct CDR3 sequences, about a sixth of which are singletons. The CDR3 sequence is 15 residues long. The V gene's germline CDR1 is SGHRS and CDR2 YFSETQ. Trimming left V 0 bases short and J 2 bases short, with 11 bases between. The table lists this clonotype with a few counts. Its specificity is unknown. These data were also filed under a second study, of T cells in Graves' hyperthyroidism and ophthalmopathy. That investigation notes: Hyperthyroidism had been newly diagnosed in patients aged 18 to 65, and its duration was under 2 months.

The V gene is TRBV5-1, the J gene TRBJ1-2; the D is unclear. The TCR sequence derives from a man aged 40-55 years with Graves disease. This material consisted of peripheral blood mononuclear cells (PBMCs), taken at new diagnosis, from a patient treated with antithyroid drugs. CDR3 sequence reads: CASSLGSGGNYGYTF. CDR3 nucleotides: TGCGCCAGCAGCTTGGGGTCAGGAGGCAACTATGGCTACACCTTC. The full variable domain, completed using reference TRBV5-1 and TRBJ1-2, is KAGVTQTPRYLIKTRGQQVTLSCSPISGHRSVSWYQQTPGQGLQFLFEYFSETQRNKGNFPGRFSGRQFSNSRSEMNVSTLELGDSALYLCASSLGSGGNYGYTFGSGTRLTVV.